A single sample is the source of the 24 T cell receptor beta chains below, sequenced in a study of Graves' ophthalmopathy and Graves' hyperthyroidism. The sequenced template was RNA, covering the TCR beta CDR3 region. HTBI primers were used in a first-round RT-PCR, which preceded a second-round multiplex PCR. TCRdb analysed the multiplex PCR reads with MiXCR anew, one entry per CDR3 protein. There are around 400,000 distinct CDR3 sequences in the sample; approximately 20% occur only once, and roughly 1.5% lies in the top ten. Specimen: peripheral blood. These receptors were collected from a young woman with Graves' ophthalmopathy.

This clonotype has ten or more counts. Written as DNA, the CDR3 is TGCGCCAGCAGCCCGGAGGGGGCTCTCACTGAAGCTTTCTTT. Encoded protein: CASSPEGALTEAFF. This chain joins TRBV5-1 and TRBJ1-1, with 7 bases fitting TRBD1. The germline gives CDR1 SGHRS, CDR2 YFSETQ. Unmatched junction bases numbered 7, after V lost 4 bases and J lost 4 bases. This CDR3 has 14 residues.

The CDR3 sequence: CAWDQRAGAEAFF. The CDR3 DNA reads TGTGCCTGGGATCAGCGAGCAGGGGCTGAAGCTTTCTTT. The V and J genes are TRBV30 and TRBJ1-1; D is possibly TRBD1 (6 bases). Germline CDR1 GTSNPN, CDR2 SVGIG (reference sequence). This CDR3 spans 13 amino acids. Trimming took 5 bases from V and 6 from J, leaving 16 bases between them.

This clonotype was seen ten or more times. This rearrangement joins TRBV29-1 to TRBJ2-7, with D possibly TRBD1 on 7 matching bases. The CDR3 totals 12 residues. The germline CDR1 and CDR2 sequences are SQVTM and ANQGSEA. V lost 4 bases and J 3 bases, leaving 10 bases between the germline ends. Written as DNA, the CDR3 is TGCAGCGTTGGGAGGGGGCTCTACGAGCAGTACTTC. This encodes CSVGRGLYEQYF.

The gene calls are TRBV2 and TRBJ2-7, with D possibly being TRBD1 (5 bases). CDR3 length equals 14 residues. The V gene lost 3 bases and the J gene lost 0 bases, with 9 bases spanning the gap. Germline-derived CDR1 and CDR2 are SNHLY and FYNNEI. CDR3 coding DNA: TGTGCCAGCAGTGAGGAGACAGTCTCCTACGAGCAGTACTTC. It specifies CASSEETVSYEQYF.

This chain links TRBV6-2 or TRBV6-3 with TRBJ2-7; 7 bases match TRBD1. Germline V gives CDR1 MNHEY, CDR2 SVGEGT. This CDR3 is built from 15 residues. The trim removed 3 bases at V and 2 bases at J, leaving 7 bases unmatched. The CDR3 is CASSYDRVSTYEQYF. In DNA form, the CDR3 reads TGTGCCAGCAGTTATGACAGGGTTTCCACCTACGAGCAGTACTTC.

This clonotype was seen at least ten times. This sequence joins TRBV5-1 and TRBJ2-2; the D gene is possibly TRBD1 (5 bases). The CDR3 loop spans 15 amino acids. V was shortened by 7 bases and J by 0 bases, with 13 bases between the two germline ends. Per germline, CDR1 SGHRS and CDR2 YFSETQ. For the CDR3, the DNA is TGCGCCAGCTCCGCCGGCAGGGCGAACACCGGGGAGCTGTTTTTT. The encoded protein is CASSAGRANTGELFF. Based on the CDR3 plus reference TRBV5-1 and TRBJ2-2, the full variable domain is KAGVTQTPRYLIKTRGQQVTLSCSPISGHRSVSWYQQTPGQGLQFLFEYFSETQRNKGNFPGRFSGRQFSNSRSEMNVSTLELGDSALYLCASSAGRANTGELFFGEGSRLTVL.

This clonotype was seen many times. CDR3 sequence reads: CASSLFPPPVYLSNTGELFF. DNA for the CDR3: TGTGCCAGCAGTTTATTCCCCCCCCCGGTGTACTTATCGAACACCGGGGAGCTGTTTTTT. This chain links TRBV27 with TRBJ2-2; the D is unclear. The CDR3 spans 20 residues. Germline loops: CDR1 MNHEY, CDR2 SMNVEV (reference sequence). V shed 1 base and J shed 0 bases, with 21 bases lying between them.

Of note for this clonotype: This could be a read error, since a much larger clone is one nucleotide away. CDR3 protein: CASSQDPAGWHQPQHF. Here the CDR3 DNA reads TGTGCCAGCAGCCAAGATCCGGCAGGGTGGCATCAGCCCCAGCATTTT. The chain recombines TRBV3-1 with TRBJ1-5; possible D gene TRBD1, 5 bases. This CDR3 comprises 16 residues. Looked up from germline, CDR1 is LGHDT and CDR2 is YNNKEL (reference sequence). V was shortened by 0 bases and J by 5 bases, with 14 bases between the two germline ends.

This clonotype was detected a few times. The CDR3 sequence is CASSPPMADRRNQPQHF. CDR3 bases: TGTGCCAGCTCACCACCCATGGCGGACAGAAGGAATCAGCCCCAGCATTTT. The J gene is TRBJ1-5, the V gene TRBV18, with a weak D call TRBD1 (6 bases). The CDR3 covers 17 residues. CDR1 and CDR2 (germline): KGHSH, LQKENI. Trimming removed 0 bases at V and 4 bases at J, with 16 bases between.

This clonotype has a count of ten or more. The J gene is TRBJ2-5, the V gene TRBV6-5; D perhaps matches TRBD2 (6 bases). Per the germline V gene, CDR1 is MNHEY and CDR2 is SVGAGI. CDR3 length: 13 amino acids. With 10 bases removed from V and 1 base from J, the gap between germline ends came to 13 bases. The CDR3 DNA sequence: TGTGCCAACGCGCGGGGCCTCCAAGAGACCCAGTACTTC. It codes for CANARGLQETQYF.

This clonotype appeared many times. The chain combines TRBV13 with TRBJ1-1; D not certain. The CDR3 loop spans 14 amino acids. With 5 bases removed from V and 0 bases from J, the gap between germline ends came to 10 bases. Germline CDR1 PRHDT, CDR2 FYEKMQ (reference sequence). The CDR3 is CASSKGRVNTEAFF. The CDR3, as DNA: TGTGCCAGCAGCAAGGGCCGAGTGAACACTGAAGCTTTCTTT. The whole variable domain, remainder taken from reference TRBV13 and TRBJ1-1, is AAGVIQSPRHLIKEKRETATLKCYPIPRHDTVYWYQQGPGQDPQFLISFYEKMQSDKGSIPDRFSAQQFSDYHSELNMSSLELGDSALYFCASSKGRVNTEAFFGQGTRLTVV.

The chain recombines TRBV6-1 with TRBJ1-1; 8 positions match TRBD1. Unmatched junction bases numbered 5, after V lost 8 bases and J lost 0 bases. This CDR3 region has 14 residues. Germline CDR1 MNHNS, CDR2 SASEGT. CDR3 residues: CASHPGGMNTEAFF. The CDR3 DNA reads as TGTGCCAGCCACCCAGGGGGCATGAACACTGAAGCTTTCTTT.

This clonotype appeared many times. The V and J genes are TRBV19 and TRBJ2-5; perhaps TRBD1 as D (6 bases). The ends were cut back, 7 bases at V and 9 bases at J, with 21 bases in the middle. The CDR3 runs 14 residues. In germline, CDR1 is LNHDA, CDR2 SQIVND (reference sequence). The CDR3 DNA follows: TGTGCCAGTAAGGGGGATCCACTAGAGGTGGCCCAGTACTTC. As protein: CASKGDPLEVAQYF.

The chain couples TRBV6-1 to TRBJ1-1; 9 nucleotides agree with TRBD1. CDR1 MNHNS and CDR2 SASEGT come from the germline V gene. The V and J ends lost 4 bases and 7 bases, in that order; junction bases with no gene match: 7. The CDR3 covers 14 residues. The DNA of the CDR3 is TGTGCCAGCAGTGCAAGTGGGACAGGGAGTGAAGCTTTCTTT. Amino acid sequence: CASSASGTGSEAFF.

This clonotype was recorded many times. This chain links TRBV7-9 with TRBJ2-1; 7 bases map to TRBD1. Germline V lookup: CDR1 SEHNR, CDR2 FQNEAQ (reference sequence). The CDR3 loop spans 13 amino acids. The trim removed 3 bases at V and 7 bases at J, leaving 3 bases unmatched. The CDR3 sequence: CASSLSRGNEQFF. In DNA form, the CDR3 reads TGTGCCAGCAGCTTGAGCAGGGGGAATGAGCAGTTCTTC.

This clonotype was recorded many times. V is TRBV27 and J is TRBJ1-1; the D gene is possibly TRBD1 (6 bases). CDR3 length equals 14 residues. V gave up 8 bases and J gave up 3 bases, with 16 bases separating them. Germline V gene lookup returns CDR1 MNHEY and CDR2 SMNVEV (reference sequence). CDR3 residues: CASALDRIDTEAFF. CDR3 nucleotides: TGTGCCAGCGCCTTAGACAGGATAGACACTGAAGCTTTCTTT.

This clonotype was counted ten times or more. V is TRBV7-2 and J is TRBJ1-5; D call uncertain. This CDR3 has 14 amino acids. The V and J ends lost 0 bases and 9 bases respectively, with 12 bases between them. Germline assignment: CDR1 SGHTA and CDR2 FQGNSA. DNA for the CDR3: TGTGCCAGCAGCTTAGCGTCCCAGCTAGGGCCCCAGCATTTT. It codes for CASSLASQLGPQHF.

This clonotype was detected only once. The chain employs TRBV28 and TRBJ1-1, with D perhaps matching TRBD1 (5 bases). From germline, CDR1 is MDHEN and CDR2 SYDVKM. This CDR3 has 14 amino acids. Trimming stripped 2 bases from V and 6 bases from J, with 13 bases between. The CDR3 nucleotides read TGTGCCAGCAGTTTAGGGCGGTGGGGGGCTGAAGCTTTCTTT. Its protein is CASSLGRWGAEAFF.

The gene calls are TRBV27 and TRBJ2-7; 8 bases fit TRBD1. The V segment lost 8 bases and the J segment 2 bases; nucleotides outside the gene matches: 8. Per germline, CDR1 MNHEY and CDR2 SMNVEV (reference sequence). CDR3 length equals 14 residues. CDR3 in DNA: TGTGCCAGCCGAACGGACAGGGTCGCCTACGAGCAGTACTTC. This gives the protein CASRTDRVAYEQYF.

This clonotype was seen many times. This rearrangement joins TRBV6-2 or TRBV6-3 to TRBJ2-5, with a weak D call TRBD1 (6 bases). V shed 5 bases and J shed 0 bases, with 16 bases lying between them. Germline CDR1 reads MNHEY; CDR2 reads SVGEGT. The CDR3 covers 16 residues. The CDR3 is CASSIGTLRYQETQYF. Written as DNA, the CDR3 is TGTGCCAGCAGTATCGGGACACTTCGCTACCAAGAGACCCAGTACTTC.

This clonotype was seen repeatedly, ten times or more. The J gene is TRBJ2-7, the V gene TRBV12-3 or TRBV12-4; possibly TRBD2 for D (6 bases). This CDR3 has 14 amino acids. Trimming removed 5 bases at V and 5 bases at J, with 16 bases between. CDR3 DNA: TGTGCCAGCAGTCCGAGACTAGTCCCCGACGAGCAGTACTTC. Amino acid sequence: CASSPRLVPDEQYF.

This clonotype appeared many times. The chain has TRBV13 and TRBJ1-1, with 9 nucleotides matching TRBD1. Germline loops: CDR1 PRHDT, CDR2 FYEKMQ (reference sequence). The CDR3 consists of 13 residues. Losses at the gene ends were 6 bases for V and 11 bases for J; bases not matched to a gene: 10. The CDR3 loop reads CASSTDRGVDAFF. The CDR3 DNA follows: TGTGCCAGCAGTACCGACAGGGGGGTTGACGCTTTCTTT. Drawing the rest from reference TRBV13 and TRBJ1-1, the complete variable domain is AAGVIQSPRHLIKEKRETATLKCYPIPRHDTVYWYQQGPGQDPQFLISFYEKMQSDKGSIPDRFSAQQFSDYHSELNMSSLELGDSALYFCASSTDRGVDAFFGQGTRLTVV.

This clonotype was detected many times. The DNA of the CDR3 is TGTGCCAGCAGTTTCATTCAGGAAGGCGGGGAGCTGTTTTTT. Translated: CASSFIQEGGELFF. The chain is built from TRBV12-3 or TRBV12-4 and TRBJ2-2, with no clear D. The V gene lost 3 bases and the J gene lost 7 bases, with 12 bases spanning the gap. The CDR3 loop spans 14 amino acids.

This clonotype was seen a handful of times. The chain links TRBV6-1 to TRBJ2-7; the match to TRBD2 covers 9 bases. CDR3 length equals 15 residues. The J segment lost 4 bases and the V segment lost 2 bases, leaving 6 bases of the junction unmatched. Germline values: CDR1 MNHNS, CDR2 SASEGT. CDR3 DNA: TGTGCCAGCAGTGAATTGGTAGCGGGAGATTACGAGCAGTACTTC. This sequence encodes CASSELVAGDYEQYF.